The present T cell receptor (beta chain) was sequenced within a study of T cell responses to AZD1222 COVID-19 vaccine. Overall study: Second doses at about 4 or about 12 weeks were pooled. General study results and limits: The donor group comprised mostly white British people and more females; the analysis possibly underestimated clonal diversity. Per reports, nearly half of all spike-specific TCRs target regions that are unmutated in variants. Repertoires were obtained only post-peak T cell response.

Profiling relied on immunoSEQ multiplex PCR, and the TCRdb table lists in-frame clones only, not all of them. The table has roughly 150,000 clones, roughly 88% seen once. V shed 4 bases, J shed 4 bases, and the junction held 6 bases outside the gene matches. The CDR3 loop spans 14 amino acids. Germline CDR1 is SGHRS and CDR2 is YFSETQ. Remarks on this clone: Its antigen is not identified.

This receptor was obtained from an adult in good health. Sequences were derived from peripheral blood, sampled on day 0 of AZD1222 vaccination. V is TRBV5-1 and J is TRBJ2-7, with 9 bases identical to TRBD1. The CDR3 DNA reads TGCGCCAGCAGCGGTGGGGGACAGGGTTACGAGCAGTACTTC. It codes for CASSGGGQGYEQYF.